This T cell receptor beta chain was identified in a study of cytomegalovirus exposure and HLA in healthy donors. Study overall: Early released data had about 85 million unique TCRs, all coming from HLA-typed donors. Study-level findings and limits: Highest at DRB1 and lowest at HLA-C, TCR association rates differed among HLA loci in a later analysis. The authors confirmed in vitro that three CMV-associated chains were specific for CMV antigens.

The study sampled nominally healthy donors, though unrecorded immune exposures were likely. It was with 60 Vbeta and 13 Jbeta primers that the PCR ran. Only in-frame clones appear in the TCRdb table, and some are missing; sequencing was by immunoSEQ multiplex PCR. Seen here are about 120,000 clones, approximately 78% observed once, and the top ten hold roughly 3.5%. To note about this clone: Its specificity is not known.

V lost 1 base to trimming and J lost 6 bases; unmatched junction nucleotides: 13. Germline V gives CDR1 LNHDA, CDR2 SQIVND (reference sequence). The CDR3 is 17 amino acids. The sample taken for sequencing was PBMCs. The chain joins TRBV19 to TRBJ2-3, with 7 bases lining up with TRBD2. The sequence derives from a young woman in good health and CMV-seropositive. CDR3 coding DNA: TGTGCCAGTAGTATAGGGCCTAGCGGACCGGGAGTGGATACGCAGTATTTT. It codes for CASSIGPSGPGVDTQYF.